The 8 T cell receptor beta chains listed next were all sequenced from one sample in a study of T cells in Graves' hyperthyroidism and ophthalmopathy. TCR beta CDR3 regions were amplified from RNA transcripts. HTBI primers were used for first-round RT-PCR of the TCR CDR3. In TCRdb, the multiplex PCR reads were re-called with MiXCR into one record per CDR3 protein. This sample carries roughly 750,000 distinct CDR3 sequences, approximately 16% of them seen once, and the ten largest clones take roughly 8%. Sequencing was carried out using blood. The receptors were gathered from a man aged 18 to 30 with Graves' hyperthyroidism.

This clonotype was picked up a small number of times. This chain connects TRBV19 to TRBJ2-7; 11 bases agree with TRBD2. Per germline, CDR1 LNHDA and CDR2 SQIVND (reference sequence). The length of the CDR3 is 18 residues. Trimming cost V 1 base and J 3 bases; bases outside gene matches: 11. Written as DNA, the CDR3 is TGTGCCAGTAGTATAGGTATTACTCCGGGGACTAGCGGCTACGAGCAGTACTTC. As protein: CASSIGITPGTSGYEQYF.

This clonotype was observed a few times. V usage is TRBV20-1 and J usage is TRBJ1-5; D is unclear. The V gene lost 0 bases and the J gene lost 0 bases, with 6 bases spanning the gap. Germline V gives CDR1 DFQATT, CDR2 SNEGSKA (reference sequence). The CDR3 has 14 amino acids. The chain's CDR3 is CSARDAYSNQPQHF. As DNA, the CDR3 is TGCAGTGCTAGAGATGCGTATAGCAATCAGCCCCAGCATTTT.

The table lists this clonotype with many counts. The chain combines TRBV24-1 with TRBJ2-1; the D is unclear. Germline V CDR1 and CDR2: KGHDR, SFDVKD. The CDR3 is 13 residues long. V was cut by 1 base and J by 7 bases, with 7 bases left in between. The CDR3 sequence is CATSDFDRNEQFF. For the CDR3, the DNA is TGTGCCACCAGTGATTTCGACCGAAATGAGCAGTTCTTC.

Only a few counts were recorded for this clonotype. The chain links TRBV18 to TRBJ1-5; 9 bases match TRBD1. J gave up 5 bases and V 2 bases, and 4 bases lay outside the gene matches. Germline V CDR1 and CDR2: KGHSH, LQKENI. CDR3 length equals 15 residues. DNA for the CDR3: TGTGCCAGCTCACCAAACAGGGGGCTGGATCAGCCCCAGCATTTT. Encoded protein: CASSPNRGLDQPQHF. Complete variable domain (other parts from reference TRBV18 and TRBJ1-5): NAGVMQNPRHLVRRRGQEARLRCSPMKGHSHVYWYRQLPEEGLKFMVYLQKENIIDESGMPKERFSAEFPKEGPSILRIQQVVRGDSAAYFCASSPNRGLDQPQHFGDGTRLSIL.

This clonotype was detected ten times or more. The chain combines TRBV5-1 with TRBJ2-1; 8 positions match TRBD2. Germline lookup yields CDR1 SGHRS and CDR2 YFSETQ. V lost 5 bases, J lost 3 bases, and 10 bases stayed unmatched. CDR3 size: 16 residues. CDR3 nucleotide sequence: TGCGCCAGCAGTTCCGGACTAGCTCGAGGCTACAATGAGCAGTTCTTC. Encoded protein: CASSSGLARGYNEQFF.

This chain uses TRBV12-3 or TRBV12-4 with TRBJ2-3; 9 nucleotides agree with TRBD2. There are 14 residues in the CDR3. Losses at the gene ends were 7 bases for V and 5 bases for J; bases not matched to a gene: 7. CDR3 in amino acids: CASTEAGGKDTQYF. CDR3 in DNA: TGTGCCAGCACTGAAGCGGGAGGAAAAGATACGCAGTATTTT.

This clonotype showed up many times. The chain combines TRBV6-5 with TRBJ1-2; D unclear. V lost 0 bases and J 4 bases, leaving 6 bases between the germline ends. This CDR3 has 13 amino acids. Looked up from germline, CDR1 is MNHEY and CDR2 is SVGAGI. Written as DNA, the CDR3 is TGTGCCAGCAGTTACTCGATTCGCTATGGCTACACCTTC. Translation gives CASSYSIRYGYTF.

At least ten counts were recorded for this clonotype. The V gene is TRBV12-3 or TRBV12-4, the J gene TRBJ2-7, with D tentatively TRBD1 (6 bases). The CDR3 is 12 residues long. Deletions cut 5 bases from V and 5 bases from J, with 10 bases between. CDR3 loop: CASSPRGDEQYF. CDR3 coding DNA: TGTGCCAGCAGTCCCAGGGGAGACGAGCAGTACTTC.